This T cell receptor beta chain was captured in a study of shared clonotypes between healthy human individuals. The table came from immunoSEQ multiplex PCR; TCRdb's copy has only in-frame clones and leaves some out. The repertoire holds a few million clones, with over 90% as singletons. This CDR3 is built from 15 residues. The J segment lost 0 bases and the V segment lost 0 bases, leaving 3 bases of the junction unmatched. CDR1 SGDLS and CDR2 YYNGEE come from the germline V gene. Researchers partitioned CD4+ cells into CD45RA+ naive and CD45RA-negative memory subsets. The receptor was isolated from a man aged 18 to 35 in good health. Some clones in this sample may be carry-over from other donors' samples. Sequenced sample: naive CD4+ T cells from PBMCs. The sample's subset: CD45RA+ positively selected. V usage is TRBV9 and J usage is TRBJ2-7; TRBD1 matches at 7 bases. CDR3: CASSVVGDSSYEQYF. DNA for the CDR3: TGTGCCAGCAGCGTAGTGGGGGACAGCTCCTACGAGCAGTACTTC.